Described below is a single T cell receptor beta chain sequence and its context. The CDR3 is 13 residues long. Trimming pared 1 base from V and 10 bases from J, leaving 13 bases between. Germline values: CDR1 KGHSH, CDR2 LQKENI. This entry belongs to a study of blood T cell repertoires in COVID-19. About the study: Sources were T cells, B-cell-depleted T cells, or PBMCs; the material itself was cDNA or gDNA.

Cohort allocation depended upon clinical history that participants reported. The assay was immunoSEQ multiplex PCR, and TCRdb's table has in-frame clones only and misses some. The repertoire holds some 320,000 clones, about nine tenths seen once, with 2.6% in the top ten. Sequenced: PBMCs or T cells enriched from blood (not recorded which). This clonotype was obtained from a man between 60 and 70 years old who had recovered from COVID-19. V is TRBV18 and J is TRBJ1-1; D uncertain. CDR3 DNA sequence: TGTGCCAGCTCACCACGCACAGCTGATCCAGCTTTCTTT. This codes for CASSPRTADPAFF.